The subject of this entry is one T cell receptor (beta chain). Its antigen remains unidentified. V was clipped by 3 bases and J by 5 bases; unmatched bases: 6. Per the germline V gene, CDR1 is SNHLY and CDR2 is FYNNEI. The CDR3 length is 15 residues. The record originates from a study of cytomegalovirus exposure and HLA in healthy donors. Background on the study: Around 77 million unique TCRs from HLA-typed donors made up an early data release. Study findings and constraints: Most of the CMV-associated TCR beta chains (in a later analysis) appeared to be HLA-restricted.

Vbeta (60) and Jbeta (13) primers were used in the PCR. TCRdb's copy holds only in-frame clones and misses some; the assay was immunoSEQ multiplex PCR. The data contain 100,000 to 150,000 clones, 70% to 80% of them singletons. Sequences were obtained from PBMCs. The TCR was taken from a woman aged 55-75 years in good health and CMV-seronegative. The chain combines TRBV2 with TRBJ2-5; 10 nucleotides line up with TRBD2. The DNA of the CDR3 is TGTGCCAGCAGTGATCCCCAAGCGGGAGGGGAGACCCAGTACTTC. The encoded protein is CASSDPQAGGETQYF. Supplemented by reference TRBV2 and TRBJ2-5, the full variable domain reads EPEVTQTPSHQVTQMGQEVILRCVPISNHLYFYWYRQILGQKVEFLVSFYNNEISEKSEIFDDQFSVERPDGSNFTLKIRSTKLEDSAMYFCASSDPQAGGETQYFGPGTRLLVL.